This T cell receptor beta chain was sequenced during a study of blood T cell repertoires in COVID-19. Across the study: Material from acute and convalescent COVID-19 was sourced from the United States, Italy and Spain. PBMCs, B-cell-depleted T cells, or T cells provided the cDNA or gDNA that made up the material.

Source study methods: Reference gene primers were amplified, and this amplification served to estimate nucleated cell counts. Sequencing was performed with immunoSEQ multiplex PCR; in TCRdb, only in-frame clones are kept and a portion is missing. Clone size and the V and J calls come from that table; the DNA yielded D and trimming. Altogether 84,000 or so clones are present, roughly 87% being singletons, with the ten largest covering just under 7.5%. The origin of this receptor is a man aged 65-85 years with acute or convalescent COVID-19. Material: peripheral blood.

In nucleotides, the CDR3 is TGTGCCAGCAGCGTAGCGGGGGACTCACACACAGATACGCAGTATTTT. This sequence encodes CASSVAGDSHTDTQYF. The chain carries TRBV9 and TRBJ2-3, with TRBD2 as a possible D gene (6 bases). Trimming left V 0 bases short and J 2 bases short, with 13 bases between. The CDR3 sequence is 16 residues long. Germline V gene data show CDR1 as SGDLS and CDR2 as YYNGEE.